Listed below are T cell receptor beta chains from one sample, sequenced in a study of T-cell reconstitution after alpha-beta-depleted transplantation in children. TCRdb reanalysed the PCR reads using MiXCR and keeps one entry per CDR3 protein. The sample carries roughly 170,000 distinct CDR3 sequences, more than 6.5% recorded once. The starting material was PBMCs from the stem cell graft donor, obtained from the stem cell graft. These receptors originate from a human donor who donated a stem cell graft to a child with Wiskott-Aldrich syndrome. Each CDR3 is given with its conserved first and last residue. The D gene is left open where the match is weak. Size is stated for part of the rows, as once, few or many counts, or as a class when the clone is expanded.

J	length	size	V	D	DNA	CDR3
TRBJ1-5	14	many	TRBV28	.	TGTGCCACCAGTCACGGGACACGCAATCAGCCCCAGCATTTT	CATSHGTRNQPQHF
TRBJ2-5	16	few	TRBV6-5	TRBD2	TGTGCCAGCAGTTACGGGACTAGCGGGAGTTGGGAGACCCAGTACTTC	CASSYGTSGSWETQYF
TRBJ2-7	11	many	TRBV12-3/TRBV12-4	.	TGTGCCAGCAGTTTTCTTCAAGAGCAGTACTTC	CASSFLQEQYF
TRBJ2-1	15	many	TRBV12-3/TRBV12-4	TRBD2	TGTGCCAGCAGTTTGGGACTAGAAGGGTACAATGAGCAGTTCTTC	CASSLGLEGYNEQFF
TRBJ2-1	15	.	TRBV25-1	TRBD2	TGTGCCAGCAGTGCTCTAGCGGGAGTAGATAATGAGCAGTTCTTC	CASSALAGVDNEQFF
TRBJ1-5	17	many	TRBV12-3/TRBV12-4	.	TGTGCCAGCACCACACAACGGGGGGGCTGGGGCAATCAGCCCCAGCATTTT	CASTTQRGGWGNQPQHF
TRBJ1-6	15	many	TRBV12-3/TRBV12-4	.	TGTGCCAGCAGTGGACCGGGACGGGTTAATTCACCCCTCCACTTT	CASSGPGRVNSPLHF
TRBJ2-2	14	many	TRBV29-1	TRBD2	TGCAGCGTTTCCCCTAGCGGAAACACCGGGGAGCTGTTTTTT	CSVSPSGNTGELFF
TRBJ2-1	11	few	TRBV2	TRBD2	TGTGCCAGCAGTGTACTAGCGGAGGAGTTCTTC	CASSVLAEEFF
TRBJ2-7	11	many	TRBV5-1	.	TGCGCCAGCAGCTTGGGAGCCGAACGGTACTTC	CASSLGAERYF
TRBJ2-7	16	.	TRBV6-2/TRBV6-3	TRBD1	TGTGCCAGCAAATCTTTTCCAGGGGGTTTCTCCTACGAGCAGTACTTC	CASKSFPGGFSYEQYF
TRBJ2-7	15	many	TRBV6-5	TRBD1	TGTGCCAGCAGTTACCTCCCCGGGACAGTCTACGAGCAGTACTTC	CASSYLPGTVYEQYF
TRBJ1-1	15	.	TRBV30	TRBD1	TGTGCCTGGAAGGGACAGGGGGTAGGTGATGGCGAAGCTTTCTTT	CAWKGQGVGDGEAFF
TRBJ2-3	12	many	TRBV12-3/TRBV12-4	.	TGTGCCAGCAGTGCCATGACAGATACGCAGTATTTT	CASSAMTDTQYF
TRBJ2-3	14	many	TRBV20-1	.	TGCAGTGCTGGAGACCCTAGAGGCGCAGATACGCAGTATTTT	CSAGDPRGADTQYF
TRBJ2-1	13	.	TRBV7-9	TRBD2	TGTGCCAGCAGCTGGGGACTAGCGGAAGTACAGTTCTTC	CASSWGLAEVQFF